These 20 T cell receptor beta chains came from one sample sequenced in a study of cytomegalovirus exposure and HLA in healthy donors. The data were produced by immunoSEQ multiplex PCR, yet TCRdb's version contains in-frame clones alone and is incomplete. The table includes about 74,000 clones, around 94% detected once. Sequenced input: PBMCs. These receptors came from a woman aged 18-29 years in good health and CMV-seropositive.

The gene calls are TRBV13 and TRBJ1-1, with unresolved D. This CDR3 region has 16 residues. V was pared by 3 bases and J by 2 bases, with 16 bases between. The germline V gene has CDR1 PRHDT and CDR2 FYEKMQ (reference sequence). CDR3 DNA: TGTGCCAGCAGCTTCGGTACGGCGGACTCCAACACTGAAGCTTTCTTT. This sequence encodes CASSFGTADSNTEAFF.

The chain joins TRBV7-2 to TRBJ2-3; 10 bases are a match to TRBD2. The V gene end was trimmed by 1 base and the J gene end by 2 bases; junction bases not matched to a gene: 9. This CDR3 is 18 amino acids long. The V gene's germline CDR1 is SGHTA and CDR2 FQGNSA. The CDR3 sequence: CASSLGVSGGLNTDTQYF. The CDR3 DNA reads as TGTGCCAGCAGCTTAGGAGTTAGCGGGGGGCTAAACACAGATACGCAGTATTTT. Complete variable domain (other parts from reference TRBV7-2 and TRBJ2-3): GAGVSQSPSNKVTEKGKDVELRCDPISGHTALYWYRQSLGQGLEFLIYFQGNSAPDKSGLPSDRFSAERTGGSVSTLTIQRTQQEDSAVYLCASSLGVSGGLNTDTQYFGPGTRLTVL.

The rearrangement links TRBV4-1 to TRBJ1-1, with a possible D match to TRBD1 (5 bases). Germline loops: CDR1 MGHRA, CDR2 YSYEKL. This CDR3 has 15 residues. V was shortened by 0 bases and J by 5 bases, with 13 bases between the two germline ends. This chain's CDR3 is CASSQDPGSMTEAFF. CDR3 coding DNA: TGCGCCAGCAGCCAAGATCCAGGGTCTATGACTGAAGCTTTCTTT.

This clone has only one observation. The V and J genes are TRBV5-1 and TRBJ2-7; D may be TRBD2 (6 bases). The CDR3 contains 15 residues. V was trimmed by 2 bases and J by 3 bases, leaving 15 bases between them. Germline V gene lookup returns CDR1 SGHRS and CDR2 YFSETQ. CDR3 nucleotide sequence: TGCGCCAGCAGCTTTCGAGGCTCGGGGGACTACGAGCAGTACTTC. It codes for CASSFRGSGDYEQYF.

The chain employs TRBV9 and TRBJ2-2; D may be TRBD2 (6 bases). The CDR3 spans 15 residues. V lost 3 bases, J lost 6 bases, and 15 bases lay in between. Per the germline V gene, CDR1 is SGDLS and CDR2 is YYNGEE. The CDR3: CASSAEGLLAGELFF. CDR3 DNA sequence: TGTGCCAGCAGCGCGGAGGGGTTGCTAGCCGGGGAGCTGTTTTTT.

This clone came up once. This chain links TRBV9 with TRBJ1-1, with D perhaps TRBD1 (5 bases). CDR3 length: 13 residues. CDR1 SGDLS and CDR2 YYNGEE come from the germline V gene. Trimming shortened V by 4 bases and J by 4 bases, and 11 bases separated the two germline ends. CDR3 loop: CASSLDSGTEAFF. Written as DNA, the CDR3 is TGTGCCAGCAGCCTCGACAGTGGCACTGAAGCTTTCTTT.

V usage is TRBV5-1 and J usage is TRBJ2-7; TRBD2 matches at 9 bases. The J call may be mistaken, given a closer DNA end match to TRBJ2-5. Germline V gene data show CDR1 as SGHRS and CDR2 as YFSETQ. The CDR3 sequence is 15 residues long. The CDR3 protein is CASSLLAGLQETQYF. The CDR3 bases are TGCGCCAGCAGCCTACTAGCGGGTTTGCAAGAGACCCAGTACTTC.

The V call is TRBV2, the J call TRBJ2-2; D gene ambiguous. Trimming cost V 6 bases and J 6 bases, with 8 bases left between them. The CDR3 is 12 residues long. Germline values: CDR1 SNHLY, CDR2 FYNNEI. Here the CDR3 DNA reads TGTGCCAGCAGGTCCCCCGCCGGGGAGCTGTTTTTT. It translates to CASRSPAGELFF.

V is TRBV7-9 and J is TRBJ2-4, with 8 bases lining up with TRBD2. J was trimmed by 9 bases and V by 1 base; bases with no gene match: 8. The CDR3 length is 15 residues. Germline CDR1 is SEHNR and CDR2 is FQNEAQ (reference sequence). This CDR3 reads CASSLVSGGEGIQYF. For the CDR3, the DNA is TGTGCCAGCAGCTTAGTGAGCGGGGGAGAGGGCATTCAGTACTTC.

The chain couples TRBV7-6 to TRBJ1-3, with D hard to call. The germline V gene encodes CDR1 SGHVS and CDR2 FNYEAQ. Between the trimmed V and J ends, which lost 4 bases and 1 base, there was a span of 14 bases. The CDR3 is 16 residues long. Written as DNA, the CDR3 is TGTGCCAGCAGCTCCCTTGAAGGAGGGTCTGGAAACACCATATATTTT. Its translation: CASSSLEGGSGNTIYF.

The V call is TRBV12-5, the J call TRBJ2-3; 12 nucleotides line up with TRBD2. The ends lost 2 bases at V and 5 bases at J; junction bases unmatched: 5. Germline lookup yields CDR1 LGHNT and CDR2 FRNRAP. The CDR3 spans 16 residues. The CDR3, as DNA: TGTGCTAGTGGTTTGTTACAACTAGCGGGAGGAGATACGCAGTATTTT. Protein product: CASGLLQLAGGDTQYF.

V gene TRBV2 combines with J gene TRBJ2-5, with D tentatively TRBD2 (5 bases). V shed 0 bases and J shed 4 bases, with 12 bases lying between them. The CDR3 sequence is 15 residues long. The germline V gene has CDR1 SNHLY and CDR2 FYNNEI. This CDR3 is CASSEAVRGGETQYF. CDR3 nucleotide sequence: TGTGCCAGCAGTGAAGCCGTACGGGGTGGAGAGACCCAGTACTTC.

The chain recombines TRBV4-2 with TRBJ1-1; D is unclear. CDR3 size: 15 residues. Per germline, CDR1 LGHNA and CDR2 YNFKEQ. The ends were cut back, 0 bases at V and 6 bases at J, with 14 bases in the middle. CDR3 sequence: CASSQDLVGSAEAFF. CDR3 sequence (DNA): TGTGCCAGCAGCCAAGACTTAGTTGGAAGCGCTGAAGCTTTCTTT.

This chain connects TRBV30 to TRBJ1-4; 11 bases align to TRBD1. The CDR3 covers 13 residues. With 5 bases clipped from V and 7 bases from J, the junction kept 3 bases outside the gene matches. CDR1 and CDR2 (germline): GTSNPN, SVGIG (reference sequence). CDR3: CAWGGTGGEKLFF. The CDR3 DNA is TGTGCCTGGGGTGGGACAGGGGGTGAAAAACTGTTTTTT.

The rearrangement joins TRBV5-4 to TRBJ1-6, with 8 positions matching TRBD1. In germline, CDR1 is SGHNT, CDR2 YYREEE (reference sequence). This CDR3 comprises 16 residues. Unmatched junction bases numbered 6, after V lost 3 bases and J lost 4 bases. This chain's CDR3 is CASSSLGTGYNSPLHF. The CDR3 nucleotides are TGTGCCAGCAGCTCACTAGGGACAGGTTATAATTCACCCCTCCACTTT.

The rearrangement links TRBV4-1 to TRBJ2-5; 8 nucleotides agree with TRBD2. CDR1 MGHRA and CDR2 YSYEKL come from the germline V gene. V shed 1 base and J 5 bases; nucleotides not matched to a gene: 18. This CDR3 spans 19 amino acids. The CDR3 loop is CASSQAAGGGPLSGETQYF. In DNA form, the CDR3 reads TGCGCCAGCAGCCAAGCCGCGGGGGGCGGGCCCCTTTCGGGGGAGACCCAGTACTTC.

V gene TRBV7-9 combines with J gene TRBJ2-5, with 8 bases that match TRBD1. The junction had 5 bases not matched to a gene; V was cut back by 3 bases and J by 5 bases. Germline CDR1 is SEHNR and CDR2 is FQNEAQ (reference sequence). This CDR3 region has 14 residues. CDR3 coding DNA: TGTGCCAGCAGCTTCTCAGGGGGCGAGGAGACCCAGTACTTC. It codes for CASSFSGGEETQYF.

The genes are TRBV19 and TRBJ2-7; TRBD1 might be the D (5 bases). V was clipped by 5 bases and J by 2 bases, with 13 bases between them. This CDR3 comprises 14 residues. Germline values: CDR1 LNHDA, CDR2 SQIVND (reference sequence). The CDR3 protein is CASSPPTATYEQYF. The DNA of the CDR3 is TGTGCCAGTAGTCCCCCGACAGCCACCTACGAGCAGTACTTC. The full variable domain, its missing parts supplied by reference TRBV19 and TRBJ2-7, is DGGITQSPKYLFRKEGQNVTLSCEQNLNHDAMYWYRQDPGQGLRLIYYSQIVNDFQKGDIAEGYSVSREKKESFPLTVTSAQKNPTAFYLCASSPPTATYEQYFGPGTRLTVT.

The chain employs TRBV7-3 and TRBJ2-3; the match to TRBD1 covers 7 bases. CDR3 length equals 15 residues. The ends lost 5 bases at V and 0 bases at J; junction bases unmatched: 5. Germline CDR1 and CDR2: SGHTA and FQGTGA. The CDR3 is CASSKVTGSTDTQYF. The CDR3 DNA sequence: TGTGCCAGCAGCAAAGTGACAGGGAGCACAGATACGCAGTATTTT.

The V call is TRBV27, the J call TRBJ1-4, with TRBD1 matching over 11 bases. V was pared by 6 bases and J by 1 base, with 10 bases of the junction left unmatched. This CDR3 region has 18 residues. CDR1 MNHEY and CDR2 SMNVEV come from the germline V gene (reference sequence). The CDR3: CASSDRDRGVGTNEKLFF. CDR3 sequence (DNA): TGTGCCAGCAGCGACCGGGACAGGGGGGTTGGAACTAATGAAAAACTGTTTTTT.